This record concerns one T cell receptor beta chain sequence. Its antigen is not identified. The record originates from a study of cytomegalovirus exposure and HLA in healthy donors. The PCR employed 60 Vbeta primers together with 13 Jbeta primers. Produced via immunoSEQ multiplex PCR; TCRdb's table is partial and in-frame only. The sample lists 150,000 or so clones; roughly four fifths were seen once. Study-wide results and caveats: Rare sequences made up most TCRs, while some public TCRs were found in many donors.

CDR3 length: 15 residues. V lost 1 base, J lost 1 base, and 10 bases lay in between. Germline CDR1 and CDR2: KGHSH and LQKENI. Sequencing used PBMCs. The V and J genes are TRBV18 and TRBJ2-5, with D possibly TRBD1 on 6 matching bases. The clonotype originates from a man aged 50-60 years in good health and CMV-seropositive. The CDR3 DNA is TGTGCCAGCTCACCACAAGCGGACAGCCAAGAGACCCAGTACTTC. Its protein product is CASSPQADSQETQYF.